The T cell receptor beta chain under discussion was sequenced for a study of T-cell memory formation after mild COVID-19. This clonotype was detected only a few times. MiXCR was run by TCRdb on the 5' RACE reads, yielding one entry per CDR3 protein. The sample contains 350,000 to 400,000 distinct CDR3 sequences, roughly an eighth of which appear only once. V lost 6 bases to trimming and J lost 0 bases, with 10 bases between them. The germline V gene has CDR1 SGHRS and CDR2 YFSETQ. The CDR3 has 14 amino acids. The sequence was collected from a man between 18 and 35 years old who had mild COVID-19 (a few samples of this study predate the infection). Cell type and time point are not known. Source material: PBMCs or a T cell subset sorted from them (not recorded which). The chain has TRBV5-1 and TRBJ2-4; D tentatively fits TRBD1 or TRBD2 (5 bases each). DNA of the CDR3: TGCGCCAGCACCTCTGGGACAGCCAAAAACATTCAGTACTTC. It encodes CASTSGTAKNIQYF.